One sample yielded the 10 T cell receptor beta chains listed below, sequenced in a study of identical twins (dated by TCRdb to 2016 to 2018). Libraries came from 5' RACE. The instrument was an Illumina HiSeq 2000. TCRdb applied fastp at Q25 and MiXCR to the public reads, then kept only in-frame beta chains. All rows with the same CDR3 protein become a single entry with the most common DNA and genes. Across this sample there are around 490,000 distinct CDR3 sequences, with 20% to 25% seen only once. The ten biggest clones cover roughly 0.5% of the sample. These same records also appear under a second study, on yellow fever vaccine responses in identical twins.

Sequenced material: CD4+ T cells sorted from blood. The source of these receptors is a woman aged 18-35 years in good health.

This clonotype was detected a few times. The chain has TRBV7-8 and TRBJ2-2, with 7 bases aligning to TRBD2. This CDR3 has 19 residues. Per germline, CDR1 SGHVS and CDR2 FQNEAQ. The trim removed 5 bases at V and 1 base at J, leaving 16 bases unmatched. CDR3 region: CASSPFPGDLAENTGELFF. The CDR3 DNA reads as TGTGCCAGCAGCCCGTTCCCCGGAGACCTAGCGGAGAACACCGGGGAGCTGTTTTTT.

The CDR3 loop is CASREGSGSTDTQYF. In DNA, the CDR3 is TGCGCCAGCAGGGAGGGTTCCGGTAGCACAGATACGCAGTATTTT. This chain connects TRBV10-2 to TRBJ2-3; possibly TRBD2 for D (6 bases). Looked up from germline, CDR1 is WSHSY and CDR2 is SAAADI. The V end was cut by 6 bases, the J end by 0 bases, with 13 bases between. The CDR3 sequence is 15 residues long.

This clonotype was detected a few times. The chain links TRBV20-1 to TRBJ2-1, with 11 positions matching TRBD2. The CDR3 spans 16 residues. Germline V lookup: CDR1 DFQATT, CDR2 SNEGSKA (reference sequence). V dropped 3 bases and J dropped 4; count of bases not matched to a gene: 8. As DNA, the CDR3 is TGCAGTGCTAGTTGGGTAGCGGGGGGGCTTTACAATGAGCAGTTCTTC. It yields the protein CSASWVAGGLYNEQFF.

This clonotype has just a few counts. The V gene is TRBV20-1, the J gene TRBJ2-4; 7 bases agree with TRBD2. V gave up 3 bases and J gave up 0 bases; unmatched junction bases: 14. The CDR3 is made up of 18 amino acids. Germline CDR1 and CDR2: DFQATT and SNEGSKA (reference sequence). CDR3 nucleotides: TGCAGTGCTAGCGGTGCGACCAGCGGGGAATTAGCCAAAAACATTCAGTACTTC. It translates to CSASGATSGELAKNIQYF.

This clonotype has just a few counts. The chain uses TRBV12-3 or TRBV12-4 and TRBJ1-4; D call uncertain. Trimming removed 6 bases at V and 5 bases at J, with 13 bases between. This CDR3 is 14 amino acids long. In DNA form, the CDR3 reads TGTGCCAGCAGAACTCCTGACGGGAATGAAAAACTGTTTTTT. Encoded protein: CASRTPDGNEKLFF.

This clonotype was observed a handful of times. The chain employs TRBV27 and TRBJ1-1; D is unresolved. The V end lost 1 base, the J end lost 1 base, and 7 bases lay between the germline ends. There are 14 residues in the CDR3. In germline, CDR1 is MNHEY, CDR2 SMNVEV (reference sequence). CDR3 sequence reads: CASSLFRTNTEAFF. Here the CDR3 DNA reads TGTGCCAGCAGTTTATTCCGGACGAACACTGAAGCTTTCTTT.

This chain links TRBV15 with TRBJ1-2; 7 bases map to TRBD1. The germline gives CDR1 LNHNV, CDR2 YYDKDF (reference sequence). The CDR3 is 16 amino acids. The ends lost 5 bases at V and 0 bases at J; junction bases unmatched: 9. CDR3: CATSVRQGATNYGYTF. Here the CDR3 DNA reads TGTGCCACCAGCGTGAGACAGGGCGCTACTAACTATGGCTACACCTTC.

The genes are TRBV2 and TRBJ2-2; D not certain. V was cut by 4 bases and J by 4 bases, with 7 bases left in between. CDR3 size: 13 residues. Germline-derived CDR1 and CDR2 are SNHLY and FYNNEI. CDR3 residues: CASSALITGELFF. CDR3 sequence (DNA): TGTGCCAGCAGTGCCCTTATCACCGGGGAGCTGTTTTTT.

This chain links TRBV12-3 or TRBV12-4 with TRBJ2-7; a weak D match, TRBD1 (6 bases). V was pared by 3 bases and J by 9 bases, with 21 bases between. This CDR3 has 15 residues. The CDR3 nucleotides read TGTGCCAGCAGTTTTACCAACTCCAGGGGTTCTGGGCAGTACTTC. It specifies CASSFTNSRGSGQYF.

DNA for the CDR3: TGCGCCAGCAGCCAAGATTATAGCAGGTGGGATGAAAAACTGTTTTTT. Amino acids: CASSQDYSRWDEKLFF. V gene TRBV4-1 combines with J gene TRBJ1-4; D not resolved. V lost 0 bases to trimming and J lost 6 bases, with 14 bases between them. The CDR3 runs to 16 residues. CDR1 is MGHRA and CDR2 is YSYEKL in the germline V gene.